Below, one T cell receptor (beta chain) is given with its context. This record belongs to a study of multiple sclerosis patients with progressive multifocal leukoencephalopathy. The protocol was immunoSEQ multiplex PCR, while the TCRdb copy is restricted to in-frame clones and leaves out a portion. The sample holds 24,000 or so clones, 80% to 95% seen once. The V gene end was trimmed by 1 base and the J gene end by 0 bases; junction bases not matched to a gene: 3. The CDR3 is 16 amino acids. Per the germline V gene, CDR1 is SGHVS and CDR2 is FQNEAQ. Time point denoted: approximately twelve months of natalizumab therapy. T1 and T2 blood were collected at 6 and 12 months of natalizumab.

The sample in question was PBMCs, obtained from a patient treated with natalizumab. This chain connects TRBV7-8 to TRBJ1-3; 7 nucleotides match TRBD1. The receptor's source is a man between 25 and 39 years old with multiple sclerosis. The DNA of the CDR3 is TGTGCCAGCAGCTTAGGACAGGGAAGCTCTGGAAACACCATATATTTT. Amino acids: CASSLGQGSSGNTIYF. The variable domain in full, completed from reference TRBV7-8 and TRBJ1-3, reads GAGVSQSPRYKVAKRGQDVALRCDPISGHVSLFWYQQALGQGPEFLTYFQNEAQLDKSGLPSDRFFAERPEGSVSTLKIQRTQQEDSAVYLCASSLGQGSSGNTIYFGEGSWLTVV.